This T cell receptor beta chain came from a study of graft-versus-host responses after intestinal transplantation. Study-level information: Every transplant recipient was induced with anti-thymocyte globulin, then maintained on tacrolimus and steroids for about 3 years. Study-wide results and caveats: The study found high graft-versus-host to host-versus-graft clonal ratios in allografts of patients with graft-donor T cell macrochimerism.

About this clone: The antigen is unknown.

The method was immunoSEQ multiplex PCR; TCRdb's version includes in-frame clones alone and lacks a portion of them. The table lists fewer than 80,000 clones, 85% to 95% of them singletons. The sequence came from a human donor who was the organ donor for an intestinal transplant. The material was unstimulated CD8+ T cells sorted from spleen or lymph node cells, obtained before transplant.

The CDR3 DNA is TGCGCCAGCAGGTCCACTGGGAGCTACAATGAGCAGTTCTTC. It specifies CASRSTGSYNEQFF. The chain joins TRBV4-1 to TRBJ2-1, with TRBD2 as a possible D gene (5 bases). V was pared by 6 bases and J by 3 bases, with 12 bases between. Germline V gene lookup returns CDR1 MGHRA and CDR2 YSYEKL. This CDR3 spans 14 amino acids.